The rows below give T cell receptor beta chains drawn from one sample of a study of cytomegalovirus exposure and HLA in healthy donors. Some clones are missing from TCRdb's copy, which holds only in-frame ones; the method was immunoSEQ multiplex PCR. The sample includes approximately 140,000 clones, more than 75% of them seen just once. The sequenced material came from PBMCs. The receptors derive from a human donor in good health. CDR3s include the opening cysteine and the closing phenylalanine or tryptophan. The D gene is left open where the match is weak. Size is stated for part of the rows, as once, few or many counts, or as a class when the clone is expanded.

>TRBJ1-2|TRBV2|few|.
CASPLPDYTF
TGTGCCAGCCCGCTACCCGACTACACCTTC
>TRBJ1-4|TRBV7-9|.|TRBD1
CASSLGQGGGKLFF
TGTGCCAGCAGCCTCGGACAGGGTGGAGGAAAACTGTTTTTT
>TRBJ1-5|TRBV6-5|few|TRBD1
CASSQTGVSQPQHF
TGTGCCAGCAGCCAAACAGGGGTTAGTCAGCCCCAGCATTTT
>TRBJ2-2|TRBV7-9|.|.
CASSPAGGKGPNTGELFF
TGTGCCAGCAGCCCGGCCGGAGGGAAGGGCCCGAACACCGGGGAGCTGTTTTTT
>TRBJ1-4|TRBV6-5|.|.
CASSYGGGLLEKLFF
TGTGCCAGCAGTTACGGGGGGGGGTTACTCGAAAAACTGTTTTTT
>TRBJ1-1|TRBV10-1|.|TRBD1
CASSESDRGTEAFF
TGCGCCAGCAGTGAGTCTGACAGGGGCACTGAAGCTTTCTTT
>TRBJ2-7|TRBV7-2|.|.
CASGGHPNSYEQYF
TGTGCCAGCGGCGGGCATCCGAACTCCTACGAGCAGTACTTC
>TRBJ2-1|TRBV19|.|.
CASSISQGGTYNEQFF
TGTGCCAGTAGTATAAGTCAGGGCGGGACCTACAATGAGCAGTTCTTC
>TRBJ1-5|TRBV5-4|.|.
CASSLAGVSNQPQHF
TGTGCCAGCAGCTTAGCAGGGGTTAGCAATCAGCCCCAGCATTTT
>TRBJ1-5|TRBV30|.|TRBD1
CAWRTGGNQPQHF
TGTGCCTGGAGGACAGGGGGCAATCAGCCCCAGCATTTT
>TRBJ2-3|TRBV9|.|.
CASSRVGGASTDTQYF
TGTGCCAGCAGCCGAGTAGGTGGAGCTAGCACAGATACGCAGTATTTT
>TRBJ2-1|TRBV9|.|TRBD1
CASSVVQGAGNEQFF
TGTGCCAGCAGCGTAGTGCAGGGGGCTGGAAATGAGCAGTTCTTC
>TRBJ1-3|TRBV28|.|.
CASSSVSGNTIYF
TGTGCCAGCAGTTCAGTCAGTGGAAACACCATATATTTT
>TRBJ2-1|TRBV27|.|.
CASSLGPGGYNEQFF
TGTGCCAGCAGTTTGGGTCCCGGGGGATACAATGAGCAGTTCTTC
>TRBJ1-3|TRBV27|.|.
CASSEGGDGNTIYF
TGTGCCAGCAGCGAGGGAGGGGATGGAAACACCATATATTTT
>TRBJ2-5|TRBV5-6|.|.
CASRILGLEDTQYF
TGTGCCAGCAGGATTTTGGGACTGGAAGATACCCAGTACTTC
>TRBJ2-7|TRBV27|.|TRBD1
CASRRTGGMTTYEQYF
TGTGCCAGCAGACGGACAGGGGGAATGACCACCTACGAGCAGTACTTC
>TRBJ2-5|TRBV27|.|.
CASSTRESQETQYF
TGTGCCAGCAGTACACGGGAGTCACAAGAGACCCAGTACTTC
>TRBJ2-1|TRBV5-4|.|.
CASSSQASSYNEQFF
TGTGCCAGCAGCTCACAGGCGAGCTCCTACAATGAGCAGTTCTTC
>TRBJ1-2|TRBV4-1|.|.
CASSPSTGSNYGYTF
TGCGCCAGCAGCCCGTCCACGGGGTCTAACTATGGCTACACCTTC
>TRBJ2-3|TRBV30|.|.
CAWSVGEREYF
TGTGCCTGGAGCGTGGGGGAGCGGGAGTATTTT
>TRBJ2-1|TRBV5-1|.|.
CASSLAGNEQFF
TGCGCCAGCAGCTTGGCCGGCAATGAGCAGTTCTTC
>TRBJ1-1|TRBV29-1|.|TRBD1
CSGQGAEAFF
TGCAGCGGACAGGGCGCTGAAGCTTTCTTT
>TRBJ1-3|TRBV7-2|.|.
CASSLLGTTGNTIYF
TGTGCCAGCAGCTTATTGGGGACAACGGGAAACACCATATATTTT
>TRBJ1-1|TRBV28|.|TRBD1
CASSLARGFDEAFF
TGTGCCAGCAGTTTGGCCAGGGGGTTCGATGAAGCTTTCTTT
>TRBJ1-2|TRBV6-5|.|.
CASSRGKGYTF
TGTGCCAGCAGCCGGGGGAAGGGCTACACCTTC
>TRBJ2-2|TRBV10-2|.|TRBD2
CASSETSGGSNTGELFF
TGCGCCAGCAGTGAGACCAGCGGGGGCTCGAACACCGGGGAGCTGTTTTTT
>TRBJ1-3|TRBV30|once|.
CAWSRGLGNTIYF
TGTGCCTGGAGTCGCGGGCTTGGAAACACCATATATTTT
>TRBJ1-5|TRBV6-6|.|.
CASSTPRANQPQHF
TGTGCCAGCAGTACCCCGAGGGCCAATCAGCCCCAGCATTTT
>TRBJ2-2|TRBV10-1|.|.
CASSSGSITGELFF
TGCGCCAGCAGCAGCGGCAGCATAACCGGGGAGCTGTTTTTT
>TRBJ1-1|TRBV4-3|.|TRBD1
CASSYRGQGTEAFF
TGCGCCAGCAGCTACAGGGGGCAGGGCACTGAAGCTTTCTTT
>TRBJ2-5|TRBV6-6|.|.
CASSYSGEETQYF
TGTGCCAGCAGTTACTCAGGGGAAGAGACCCAGTACTTC
>TRBJ2-7|TRBV11-2|.|TRBD2
CASSPSGLAGGLQGQYF
TGTGCCAGCAGCCCATCGGGGTTAGCGGGGGGGCTTCAGGGGCAGTACTTC
>TRBJ1-2|TRBV10-1|.|.
CASSSGYTF
TGCGCCAGCAGCAGTGGCTACACCTTC
>TRBJ2-1|TRBV9|.|.
CASSARPSNYNEQFF
TGTGCCAGCAGCGCGCGGCCTTCGAACTACAATGAGCAGTTCTTC
>TRBJ2-7|TRBV6-1|few|.
CASRPQSSSYEQYF
TGTGCCAGCAGGCCACAGAGTAGCTCCTACGAGCAGTACTTC
>TRBJ2-3|TRBV4-1|once|TRBD2
CASSQRNGGGSTDTQYF
TGCGCCAGCAGCCAAAGGAATGGCGGGGGGTCCACAGATACGCAGTATTTT
>TRBJ1-1|TRBV4-3|.|.
CASSPGQTLNTEAFF
TGCGCCAGCAGCCCTGGACAGACTCTGAACACTGAAGCTTTCTTT
>TRBJ1-2|TRBV7-2|once|TRBD1
CASSLYRGKGTGGGYTF
TGTGCCAGCAGCTTATACCGGGGGAAGGGGACAGGGGGCGGCTACACCTTC
>TRBJ2-7|TRBV30|.|TRBD1
CAWSLTGVHEQYF
TGTGCCTGGAGTCTAACAGGGGTCCACGAGCAGTACTTC
>TRBJ1-1|TRBV19|.|TRBD1
CASDRQGQNTEAFF
TGTGCCAGTGACAGACAGGGCCAGAACACTGAAGCTTTCTTT
>TRBJ1-5|TRBV2|.|TRBD1
CASSEKTGIVHSNQPQHF
TGTGCCAGCAGTGAAAAGACAGGGATTGTTCATAGCAATCAGCCCCAGCATTTT